This TCR beta chain came from a study of T cell responses to AZD1222 COVID-19 vaccine. General study points: Variant regions that are unmutated are reportedly the target of nearly half of spike-specific TCRs. Only 5 or 6 people who got AZD1222 tested seropositive at baseline. Samples come after the peak T cell response, not at day 14.

About this clone itself: Its antigen is not known.

Measured with immunoSEQ multiplex PCR; TCRdb has only the in-frame clones, and not every one. The repertoire holds about 160,000 clones, with around 94% as singletons. The CDR3 has 18 residues. CDR1 and CDR2 (germline): KGHDR, SFDVKD. Trimming removed 5 bases from V and 1 base from J; junction bases left unmatched: 11. This TCR was recovered from an adult in good health. Sample: peripheral blood, taken on day 0 of AZD1222 vaccination. The chain is built from TRBV24-1 and TRBJ1-5; TRBD1 aligns across 9 bases. In nucleotides, the CDR3 is TGTGCCACCAGTGTAAGGGACAGGGTATTAGGGAGCAATCAGCCCCAGCATTTT. Its translation is CATSVRDRVLGSNQPQHF.